This T cell receptor beta chain appears in the sequencing data of a study of Ad26.COV2.S vaccination and SARS-CoV-2 variants. The wider study: The authors gave Ad26.COV2.S intramuscularly, either once or twice 56 days apart.

V was shortened by 2 bases and J by 6 bases, with 14 bases between the two germline ends. CDR3 length: 15 amino acids. Germline-derived CDR1 and CDR2 are MNHEY and SVGAGI. Described treatment: 15 to 20 received Ad26.COV2.S at low or high dose, single or two shots; 5 received placebo; per-sample allocation not given. It was on day 63 after the first vaccine or placebo injection that samples were taken. The table came from immunoSEQ multiplex PCR; TCRdb's copy has only in-frame clones and leaves some out. The repertoire holds almost 400,000 clones, with around 89% as singletons. Study-wide results and caveats: Total T cell responses may have been underestimated by the TCR breadth and depth analyses.

As for this clone: The target antigen is unknown.

The chain links TRBV6-5 to TRBJ2-1; D not resolved. This TCR was sampled from a person between 18 and 65 years old who received the Ad26.COV2.S COVID-19 vaccine or a placebo. The input for sequencing was peripheral blood, taken in a trial of Ad26.COV2.S vaccine versus placebo. The CDR3 is CASSYGLGSGNEQFF. CDR3 bases: TGTGCCAGCAGTTACGGTTTAGGAAGTGGCAATGAGCAGTTCTTC.